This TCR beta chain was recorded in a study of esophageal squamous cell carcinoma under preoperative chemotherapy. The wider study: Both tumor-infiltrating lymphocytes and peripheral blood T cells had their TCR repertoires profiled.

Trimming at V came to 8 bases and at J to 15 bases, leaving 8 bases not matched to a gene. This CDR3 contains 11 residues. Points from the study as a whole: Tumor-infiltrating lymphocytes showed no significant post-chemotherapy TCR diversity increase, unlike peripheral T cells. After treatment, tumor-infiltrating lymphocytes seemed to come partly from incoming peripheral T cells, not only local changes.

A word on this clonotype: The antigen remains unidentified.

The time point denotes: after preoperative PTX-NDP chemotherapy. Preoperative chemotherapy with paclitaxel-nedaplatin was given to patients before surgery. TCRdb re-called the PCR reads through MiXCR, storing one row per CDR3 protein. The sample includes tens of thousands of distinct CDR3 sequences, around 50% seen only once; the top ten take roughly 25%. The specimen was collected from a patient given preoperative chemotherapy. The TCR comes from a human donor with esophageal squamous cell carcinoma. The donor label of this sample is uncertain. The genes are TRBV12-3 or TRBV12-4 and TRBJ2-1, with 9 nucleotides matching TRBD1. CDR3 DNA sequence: TGTGCCAGCGGGAAGGACAGGGGTCGGTTCTTC. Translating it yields CASGKDRGRFF.